A single sample is the source of the 27 T cell receptor beta chains below, sequenced in a study of OX40 agonist ivuxolimab in advanced cancers. Produced via immunoSEQ multiplex PCR; TCRdb's table is partial and in-frame only. This sample carries roughly 50,000 clones, roughly 81% of them seen once, and the ten largest clones take around 7.7%. Sequenced here: CD4+ or CD8+ T cells sorted from blood, sampled in a trial of the OX40 agonist ivuxolimab. The receptors here all came from an adult with an advanced solid tumor such as melanoma, head and neck, liver or kidney cancer.

CDR3 amino acids: CASSEAYIAGGDTQYF. In nucleotides, the CDR3 is TGTGCCAGCAGTGAAGCGTATATAGCGGGGGGAGATACGCAGTATTTT. This chain links TRBV2 with TRBJ2-3; 10 nucleotides align to TRBD2. J gave up 5 bases and V 0 bases, and 5 bases lay outside the gene matches. The CDR3 spans 16 residues. Germline-derived CDR1 and CDR2 are SNHLY and FYNNEI.

The chain joins TRBV14 to TRBJ2-5; either TRBD1 or TRBD2 may supply D (5 bases each). CDR1 and CDR2 (germline): SGHDN, FVKESK. The ends were cut back, 3 bases at V and 5 bases at J, with 22 bases in the middle. CDR3 length: 17 amino acids. The CDR3 nucleotides read TGTGCCAGCAGCCAGAAAGGGGCGGACGCTTGGGGGGAGACCCAGTACTTC. Its translation: CASSQKGADAWGETQYF.

This clone was seen more than once but under ten times. The chain carries TRBV27 and TRBJ1-1; D is ambiguous. Trimming took 2 bases from V and 4 from J, leaving 8 bases between them. The CDR3 runs 13 residues. In germline, CDR1 is MNHEY, CDR2 SMNVEV (reference sequence). The DNA of the CDR3 is TGTGCCAGCAGTTTAGGGAGGGTCACTGAAGCTTTCTTT. This gives the protein CASSLGRVTEAFF.

This clone was recorded once. J is TRBJ2-3 and V is TRBV30; D perhaps matches TRBD2 (5 bases). This CDR3 is 14 amino acids long. The germline V and J ends were trimmed by 1 base and 3 bases, with 11 bases remaining between them. The germline gives CDR1 GTSNPN, CDR2 SVGIG (reference sequence). The CDR3 sequence is CAWSERVGTDTQYF. DNA of the CDR3: TGTGCCTGGAGTGAGAGGGTCGGGACAGATACGCAGTATTTT.

This clone was seen more than once but under ten times. The V and J genes are TRBV5-1 and TRBJ2-1; maybe TRBD1 (6 bases). CDR1 is SGHRS and CDR2 is YFSETQ in the germline V gene. CDR3 size: 15 residues. Trimming stripped 2 bases from V and 2 bases from J, with 11 bases between. CDR3 DNA: TGCGCCAGCAGCTTATCAACAGGGACCTACAATGAGCAGTTCTTC. Its protein product is CASSLSTGTYNEQFF.

The chain uses TRBV13 and TRBJ1-1, with D hard to call. Per germline, CDR1 PRHDT and CDR2 FYEKMQ (reference sequence). V lost 7 bases and J lost 3, with 9 bases in between. This CDR3 has 12 amino acids. The CDR3 DNA reads as TGTGCCAGCACCCTCGGGGACACTGAAGCTTTCTTT. Its translation is CASTLGDTEAFF.

The chain uses TRBV6-5 and TRBJ2-4, with D maybe TRBD1 (5 bases). The CDR3 totals 14 residues. Germline-derived CDR1 and CDR2 are MNHEY and SVGAGI. Trimming left V 6 bases short and J 3 bases short, with 12 bases between. The CDR3 here is CASRNSRGKNIQYF. For the CDR3, the DNA is TGTGCCAGCAGAAACAGTAGGGGCAAAAACATTCAGTACTTC.

The sample holds a few counts of this clone. V usage is TRBV2 and J usage is TRBJ2-1, with D possibly called TRBD1 or TRBD2 (9 bases each). The CDR3 covers 13 residues. V was pared by 6 bases and J by 15 bases, with 21 bases between. Germline CDR1 reads SNHLY; CDR2 reads FYNNEI. CDR3 bases: TGTGCCAGCAGCGAACAGGGGGCTAGCGGGATGTTCTTC. Residues: CASSEQGASGMFF.

This rearrangement joins TRBV7-2 to TRBJ2-7; D is uncertain. Germline V CDR1 and CDR2: SGHTA, FQGNSA. V lost 0 bases and J 2 bases, leaving 8 bases between the germline ends. The CDR3 runs 14 residues. As DNA, the CDR3 is TGTGCCAGCAGCTTAGCGGGCCGAACCTACGAGCAGTACTTC. Its protein product is CASSLAGRTYEQYF. The variable domain in full, completed from reference TRBV7-2 and TRBJ2-7, reads GAGVSQSPSNKVTEKGKDVELRCDPISGHTALYWYRQSLGQGLEFLIYFQGNSAPDKSGLPSDRFSAERTGGSVSTLTIQRTQQEDSAVYLCASSLAGRTYEQYFGPGTRLTVT.

This sequence joins TRBV5-4 and TRBJ1-2; D not certain. The V end lost 3 bases, the J end lost 0 bases, and 6 bases lay between the germline ends. The CDR3 covers 13 residues. Germline assignment: CDR1 SGHNT and CDR2 YYREEE (reference sequence). As DNA, the CDR3 is TGTGCCAGCAGCTCGGCCTCTAACTATGGCTACACCTTC. Protein product: CASSSASNYGYTF.

This chain links TRBV7-9 with TRBJ1-3; possibly TRBD1 for D (5 bases). The CDR3 is 18 amino acids. Germline V gives CDR1 SEHNR, CDR2 FQNEAQ (reference sequence). The V gene lost 2 bases and the J gene lost 0 bases, with 17 bases spanning the gap. The CDR3 here is CASSLYTFREISGNTIYF. CDR3 sequence (DNA): TGTGCCAGCAGCTTATATACTTTCAGGGAAATCTCTGGAAACACCATATATTTT.

J is TRBJ2-5 and V is TRBV6-5, with a tentative D call TRBD1 (6 bases). CDR3 length: 16 residues. Germline loops: CDR1 MNHEY, CDR2 SVGAGI. The V end lost 2 bases, the J end lost 2 bases, and 15 bases lay between the germline ends. The CDR3 loop is CASSYDPGTPQETQYF. The CDR3 region has the DNA TGTGCCAGCAGTTACGACCCCGGGACACCGCAAGAGACCCAGTACTTC.

V gene TRBV7-9 combines with J gene TRBJ2-7, with D tentatively TRBD1 (6 bases). The CDR3 runs 15 residues. The ends were cut back, 4 bases at V and 3 bases at J, with 16 bases in the middle. In germline, CDR1 is SEHNR, CDR2 FQNEAQ (reference sequence). As DNA, the CDR3 is TGTGCCAGCAGCTCGGGACACCCTCCCCTCTACGAGCAGTACTTC. Translating gives CASSSGHPPLYEQYF.

The chain combines TRBV6-6 with TRBJ2-7, with D hard to call. The V end lost 1 base, the J end lost 0 bases, and 10 bases lay between the germline ends. CDR3 length: 15 amino acids. The germline CDR1 and CDR2 sequences are MNHNY and SVGAGI (reference sequence). The CDR3 bases are TGTGCCAGCAGTTACTATTTGGGGAACTCCTACGAGCAGTACTTC. It translates to CASSYYLGNSYEQYF.

The chain recombines TRBV11-2 with TRBJ2-7, with a possible D match to TRBD1 (8 bases). CDR3 length: 14 residues. V was pared by 3 bases and J by 3 bases, with 12 bases between. Germline V lookup: CDR1 SGHAT, CDR2 FQNNGV. CDR3 sequence: CASSFHRGGYEQYF. CDR3 DNA: TGTGCCAGCAGCTTTCACAGGGGGGGCTACGAGCAGTACTTC.

The V gene is TRBV5-4, the J gene TRBJ1-4; a weak D match, TRBD1 (5 bases). The V gene lost 2 bases and the J gene lost 0 bases, with 11 bases spanning the gap. CDR1 and CDR2 from the germline V gene are SGHNT and YYREEE (reference sequence). CDR3 length: 16 amino acids. CDR3 coding DNA: TGTGCCAGCAGCTTCGAGACAGACGCAACTAATGAAAAACTGTTTTTT. Translating it yields CASSFETDATNEKLFF.

The chain couples TRBV7-2 to TRBJ1-5; D ambiguous. Germline V gene sequence: CDR1 SGHTA, CDR2 FQGNSA. The CDR3 length is 14 residues. Trimming removed 1 base from V and 8 bases from J, with 12 bases in between. This chain's CDR3 is CASSLVAAGEPQHF. Written as DNA, the CDR3 is TGTGCCAGCAGCTTAGTAGCTGCCGGGGAGCCCCAGCATTTT.

The chain links TRBV10-3 to TRBJ2-2; no definite D call. From germline, CDR1 is ENHRY and CDR2 SYGVKD. The germline V and J ends were trimmed by 1 base and 4 bases, with 10 bases remaining between them. The CDR3 contains 15 residues. The CDR3 DNA reads TGTGCCATCAGTGAGTTCAGGACCATCACCGGGGAGCTGTTTTTT. Its translation is CAISEFRTITGELFF.

The V gene is TRBV18, the J gene TRBJ1-3, with a possible D match to TRBD1 (5 bases). The CDR3 runs to 16 residues. V lost 4 bases to trimming and J lost 0 bases, with 13 bases between them. Looked up from germline, CDR1 is KGHSH and CDR2 is LQKENI. Here the CDR3 DNA reads TGTGCCAGCTCACGGAGGGGACGGATCTCTGGAAACACCATATATTTT. This encodes CASSRRGRISGNTIYF. Looking up the rest from reference TRBV18 and TRBJ1-3 gives the full variable domain: NAGVMQNPRHLVRRRGQEARLRCSPMKGHSHVYWYRQLPEEGLKFMVYLQKENIIDESGMPKERFSAEFPKEGPSILRIQQVVRGDSAAYFCASSRRGRISGNTIYFGEGSWLTVV.

The rearrangement links TRBV7-9 to TRBJ1-3, with D tentatively TRBD1 (6 bases). Per germline, CDR1 SEHNR and CDR2 FQNEAQ (reference sequence). The CDR3 length is 17 residues. The ends were cut back, 6 bases at V and 3 bases at J, with 21 bases in the middle. CDR3 in DNA: TGTGCCAGCAGTCCGACCGCCGGGGGCTTATTTGGAAACACCATATATTTT. Translation: CASSPTAGGLFGNTIYF.

This chain links TRBV15 with TRBJ1-4; D is possibly TRBD1 (5 bases). V dropped 6 bases and J dropped 5 bases, with 10 bases sitting between them. Germline CDR1 reads LNHNV; CDR2 reads YYDKDF (reference sequence). There are 13 residues in the CDR3. The CDR3 nucleotides are TGTGCCACCAGTCGGGGGTGGAATGAAAAACTGTTTTTT. Encoded protein: CATSRGWNEKLFF.

The chain recombines TRBV6-5 with TRBJ1-5; a weak D match, TRBD1 (5 bases). This CDR3 has 14 amino acids. V shed 9 bases and J shed 5 bases, with 17 bases lying between them. Germline CDR1 MNHEY, CDR2 SVGAGI. The CDR3 DNA sequence: TGTGCCAGTTCACCAGCCGGGGCCCATCAGCCCCAGCATTTT. Translation: CASSPAGAHQPQHF.

This chain connects TRBV11-3 to TRBJ2-5; D is possibly TRBD2 (6 bases). Germline values: CDR1 SGHNT, CDR2 YENEEA. Trimming removed 5 bases from V and 5 bases from J, with 15 bases in between. The CDR3 is 14 amino acids. Written as DNA, the CDR3 is TGTGCCAGCAGCCTCCCCGGAGGGCTCGAGACCCAGTACTTC. Residues: CASSLPGGLETQYF.

The chain links TRBV5-1 to TRBJ2-1; weak D call: TRBD1 (6 bases). Germline CDR1 and CDR2: SGHRS and YFSETQ. V shed 4 bases and J shed 0 bases, with 11 bases lying between them. The CDR3 runs to 15 residues. This chain's CDR3 is CASSPMDSSYNEQFF. Here the CDR3 DNA reads TGCGCCAGCAGCCCCATGGACAGCTCCTACAATGAGCAGTTCTTC.

The V gene is TRBV11-2, the J gene TRBJ2-1, with no clear D. Germline CDR1 is SGHAT and CDR2 is FQNNGV. The CDR3 is 14 residues long. Trimming removed 1 base from V and 4 bases from J, with 8 bases in between. The CDR3 sequence is CASSLGVDYNEQFF. The CDR3 nucleotides read TGTGCCAGCAGCTTAGGCGTTGATTACAATGAGCAGTTCTTC.

This rearrangement joins TRBV10-2 to TRBJ2-7, with D hard to call. Trimming took 0 bases from V and 3 from J, leaving 12 bases between them. CDR3 size: 15 residues. CDR1 and CDR2 from the germline V gene are WSHSY and SAAADI. The CDR3 region has the DNA TGCGCCAGCAGTGAGTCTTTTGCCAGACTCTACGAGCAGTACTTC. This codes for CASSESFARLYEQYF.

The chain is built from TRBV6-6 and TRBJ2-7; 9 nucleotides align to TRBD1. This CDR3 has 14 amino acids. The germline CDR1 and CDR2 sequences are MNHNY and SVGAGI (reference sequence). V dropped 4 bases and J dropped 3; count of bases not matched to a gene: 4. The CDR3: CASSFYRGLYEQYF. CDR3 DNA: TGTGCCAGCAGTTTTTACAGGGGGCTCTACGAGCAGTACTTC.